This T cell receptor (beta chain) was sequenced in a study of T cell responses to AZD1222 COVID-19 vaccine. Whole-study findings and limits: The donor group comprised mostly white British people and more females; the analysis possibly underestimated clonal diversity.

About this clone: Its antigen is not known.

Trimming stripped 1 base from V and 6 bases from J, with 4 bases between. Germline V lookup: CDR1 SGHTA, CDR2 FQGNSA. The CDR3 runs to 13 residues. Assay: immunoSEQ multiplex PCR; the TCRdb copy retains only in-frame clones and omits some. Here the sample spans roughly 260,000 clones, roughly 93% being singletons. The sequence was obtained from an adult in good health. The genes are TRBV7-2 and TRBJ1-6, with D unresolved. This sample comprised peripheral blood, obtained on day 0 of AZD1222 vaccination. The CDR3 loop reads CASSLVGNSPLHF. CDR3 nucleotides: TGTGCCAGCAGCTTAGTCGGTAATTCACCCCTCCACTTT.